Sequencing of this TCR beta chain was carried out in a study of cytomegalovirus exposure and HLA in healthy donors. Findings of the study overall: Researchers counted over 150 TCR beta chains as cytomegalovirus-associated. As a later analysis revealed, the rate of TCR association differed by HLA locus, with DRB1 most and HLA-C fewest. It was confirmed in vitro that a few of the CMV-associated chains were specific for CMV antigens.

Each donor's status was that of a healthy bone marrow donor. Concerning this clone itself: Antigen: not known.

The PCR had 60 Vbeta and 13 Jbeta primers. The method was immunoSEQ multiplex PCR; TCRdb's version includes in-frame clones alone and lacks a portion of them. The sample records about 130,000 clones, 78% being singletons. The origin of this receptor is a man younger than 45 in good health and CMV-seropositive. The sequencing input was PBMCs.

The CDR3 DNA reads TGCGCCAGCAGCCAAGACGCCCTAGCGGGAGACGGGAAGCAGTTCTTC. This encodes CASSQDALAGDGKQFF. This rearrangement joins TRBV4-3 to TRBJ2-1, with TRBD2 identical over 10 bases. The V segment lost 0 bases and the J segment 11 bases; nucleotides outside the gene matches: 10. The germline gives CDR1 LGHNA, CDR2 YSLEER. The CDR3 covers 16 residues.